This record looks at one TCR beta chain sequence and its context. It has no known antigen specificity. No much larger clone is present one base from it, and per-base qualities are unavailable. The sample comes from a study of identifying expanded T cells in peripheral blood (dated by TCRdb to the late 2010s). The study in broad terms: Technical replicates were generated by sequencing separate aliquots of the same genomic DNA pool, with four replicates compared pairwise.

During the collection period, no infections or other immune events were recorded for the healthy donors. Healthy-donor blood repertoires served as a training cohort to calibrate time-dependent variance in a beta-binomial model of T-cell clone differential abundance. The training cohort was composed of some ten healthy donors, 3 female and 7 male. An age range of about 29 to 65 years, with an average of 43 years, was recorded for the donors. Whole blood, obtained from a commercial supplier, was collected from each healthy donor at three time points spaced approximately 13 days apart. For immunosequencing, genomic DNA was extracted from whole blood that had not been sorted. V is cut back by 9 bases and J by 5 bases, with 13 bases in the junction unmatched. Including cysteine and phenylalanine, the CDR3 has 14 amino acids. CDR3 DNA only is kept here, 42 bases in frame from base 1. Looking up the germline V gene yields CDR1 SNHLY and CDR2 FYNNEI.

The immunoSEQ Assay, which relies on bias-controlled multiplex PCR amplification of genomic DNA, was used to profile TCRbeta CDR3 regions. The original pipeline was this. To quantify the absolute abundance of each unique TCRbeta CDR3 region, the sequences were collapsed and filtered. Two models were used to test differential abundance: a binomial model (Fisher-equivalent) and a beta-binomial model that adds time-dependent variance fitted from healthy donors. Clones with fewer than 5 combined templates were removed, and a clone was called differentially abundant if the clone's Benjamini-Hochberg FDR was below 0.01. In the beta-binomial model, variance was expressed as a function of the total template count across the two samples, in the form v = (b*log(k)+a)^2. This immuneACCESS table, as held by TCRdb, lists in-frame sequences with V and J called but not all clones. Of the missing ones, under half trace to an unresolved V gene in checked studies; the others have no known cause. V and J calls and clone size come straight from that table; D and trimming were deduced from the DNA. A total of approximately 100,000 clones appear in this sample, about 88% of them only once. The ten biggest clones cover under 9% of the sample.

Summary of the overall study and its limitations: Both the number of clones called differentially abundant and the false-positive rate were significantly reduced by the beta-binomial model across all healthy-donor time intervals. Variance in clone template counts between roughly two-week samples significantly increased with total template count across all healthy donors. The binomial model flagged about 1.2 differentially abundant clones between technical replicates, compared with about 16.4 over roughly 2 weeks and approximately 20 over roughly 4 weeks. The authors expected biological variance in healthy repertoires might increase further over much longer intervals such as months to years.

Sequenced material: blood. The chain was built from TRBV2 and TRBJ2-7; TRBD2 fits 7 bases in the junction. The sequence came from a person between 18 and 75 years old in good health. The CDR3 region reads CASTSGRTSDEQYF. The sequenced DNA is TGTGCCAGTACTTCCGGGAGAACTAGCGACGAGCAGTACTTC.